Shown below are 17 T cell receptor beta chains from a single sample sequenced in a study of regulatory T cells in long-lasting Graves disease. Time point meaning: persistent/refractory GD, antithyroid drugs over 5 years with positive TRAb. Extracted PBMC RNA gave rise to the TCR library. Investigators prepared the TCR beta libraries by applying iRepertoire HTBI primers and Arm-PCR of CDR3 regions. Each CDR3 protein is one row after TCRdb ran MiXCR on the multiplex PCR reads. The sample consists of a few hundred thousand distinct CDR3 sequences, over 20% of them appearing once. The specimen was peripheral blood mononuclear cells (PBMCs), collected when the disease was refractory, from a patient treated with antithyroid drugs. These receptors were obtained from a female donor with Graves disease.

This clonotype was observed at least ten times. The CDR3 bases are TGTGCCAGCAGTGTGACAGGGACGACCTACGAGCAGTACTTC. It is translated as CASSVTGTTYEQYF. This rearrangement joins TRBV28 to TRBJ2-7, with TRBD1 matching over 7 bases. The CDR3 length is 14 residues. Germline lookup yields CDR1 MDHEN and CDR2 SYDVKM. With 5 bases clipped from V and 2 bases from J, the junction kept 6 bases outside the gene matches.

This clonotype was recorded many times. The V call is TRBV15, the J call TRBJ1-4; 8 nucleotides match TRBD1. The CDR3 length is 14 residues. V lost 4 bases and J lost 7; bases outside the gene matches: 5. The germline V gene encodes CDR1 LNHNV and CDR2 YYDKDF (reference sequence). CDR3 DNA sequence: TGTGCCACCAGCACCGACAGGGGTACTGAAAAACTGTTTTTT. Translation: CATSTDRGTEKLFF.

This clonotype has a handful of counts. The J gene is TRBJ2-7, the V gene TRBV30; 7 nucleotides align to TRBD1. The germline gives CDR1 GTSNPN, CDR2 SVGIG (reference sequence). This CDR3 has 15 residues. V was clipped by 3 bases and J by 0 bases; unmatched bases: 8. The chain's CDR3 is CAWSLATGISYEQYF. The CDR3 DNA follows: TGTGCCTGGAGCTTGGCGACAGGGATCTCCTACGAGCAGTACTTC.

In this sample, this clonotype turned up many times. CDR3 in DNA: TGCAGTGCTAAAACAGGGGAAAAACTGTTTTTT. It translates to CSAKTGEKLFF. The rearrangement joins TRBV20-1 to TRBJ1-4; maybe TRBD1 (6 bases). The length of the CDR3 is 11 residues. Germline CDR1 is DFQATT and CDR2 is SNEGSKA (reference sequence). V was shortened by 4 bases and J by 8 bases, with 8 bases between the two germline ends.

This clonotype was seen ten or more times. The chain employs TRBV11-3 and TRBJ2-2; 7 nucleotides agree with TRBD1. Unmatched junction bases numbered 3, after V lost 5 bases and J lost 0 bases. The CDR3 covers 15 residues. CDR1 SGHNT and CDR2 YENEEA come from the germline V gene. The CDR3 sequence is CASSRTGSNTGELFF. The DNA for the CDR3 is TGTGCCAGCAGCCGGACAGGTTCGAACACCGGGGAGCTGTTTTTT.

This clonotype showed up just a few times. CDR3 in amino acids: CSAWDRDRLAPGLYEQYF. The CDR3 DNA follows: TGCAGTGCTTGGGACCGGGACAGGCTTGCGCCAGGTCTCTACGAGCAGTACTTC. The V call is TRBV20-1, the J call TRBJ2-7; TRBD1 agrees at 8 bases. The CDR3 contains 18 residues. From germline, CDR1 is DFQATT and CDR2 SNEGSKA (reference sequence). Trimming at V came to 5 bases and at J to 3 bases, leaving 21 bases not matched to a gene.

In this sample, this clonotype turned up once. CDR3 sequence reads: CASSYGGRTLGTGELFF. The CDR3 coding sequence is TGTGCCAGCAGTTACGGGGGCCGGACTCTCGGAACCGGGGAGCTGTTTTTT. V is TRBV6-5 and J is TRBJ2-2, with D possibly being TRBD1 (6 bases). The CDR3 is made up of 17 amino acids. Germline V gene data show CDR1 as MNHEY and CDR2 as SVGAGI. Deletions cut 2 bases from V and 5 bases from J, with 18 bases between.

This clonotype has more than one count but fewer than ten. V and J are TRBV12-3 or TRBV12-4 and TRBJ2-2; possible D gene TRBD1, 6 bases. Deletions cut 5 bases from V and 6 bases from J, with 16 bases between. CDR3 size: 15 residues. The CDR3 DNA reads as TGTGCCAGCAGTGAGCTCAGGGGTCAAGCCGGGGAGCTGTTTTTT. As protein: CASSELRGQAGELFF.

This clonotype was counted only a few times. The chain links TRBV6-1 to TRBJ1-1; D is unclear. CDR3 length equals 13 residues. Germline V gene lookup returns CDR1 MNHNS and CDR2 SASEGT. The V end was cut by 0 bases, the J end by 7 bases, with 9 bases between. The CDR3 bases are TGTGCCAGCAGTGAAGCCAGACACGATGAAGCTTTCTTT. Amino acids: CASSEARHDEAFF.

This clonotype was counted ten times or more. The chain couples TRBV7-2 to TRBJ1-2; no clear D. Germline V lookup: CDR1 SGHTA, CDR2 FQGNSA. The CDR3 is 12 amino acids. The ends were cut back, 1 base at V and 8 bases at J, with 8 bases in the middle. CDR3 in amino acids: CASSLDDPGYTF. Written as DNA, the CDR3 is TGTGCCAGCAGCTTAGACGATCCGGGCTACACCTTC. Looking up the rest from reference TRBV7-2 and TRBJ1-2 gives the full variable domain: GAGVSQSPSNKVTEKGKDVELRCDPISGHTALYWYRQSLGQGLEFLIYFQGNSAPDKSGLPSDRFSAERTGGSVSTLTIQRTQQEDSAVYLCASSLDDPGYTFGSGTRLTVV.

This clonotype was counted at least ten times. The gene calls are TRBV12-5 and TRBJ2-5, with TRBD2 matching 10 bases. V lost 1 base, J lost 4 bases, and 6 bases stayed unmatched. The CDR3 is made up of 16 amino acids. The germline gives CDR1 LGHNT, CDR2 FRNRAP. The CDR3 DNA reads TGTGCTAGTGGTTTGGGGACTAGCGGAGAGGGAGAGACCCAGTACTTC. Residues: CASGLGTSGEGETQYF.

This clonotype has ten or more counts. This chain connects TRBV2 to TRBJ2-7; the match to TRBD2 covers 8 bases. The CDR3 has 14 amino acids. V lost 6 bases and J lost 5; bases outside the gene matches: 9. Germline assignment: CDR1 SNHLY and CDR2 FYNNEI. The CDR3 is CASSAGTRSHEQYF. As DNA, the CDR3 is TGTGCCAGCAGCGCCGGGACTAGGTCCCACGAGCAGTACTTC.

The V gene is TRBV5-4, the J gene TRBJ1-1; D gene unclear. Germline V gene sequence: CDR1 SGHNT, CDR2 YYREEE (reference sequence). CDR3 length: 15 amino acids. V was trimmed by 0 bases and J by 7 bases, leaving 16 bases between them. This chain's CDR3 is CASSLEKGSGSEAFF. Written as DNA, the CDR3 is TGTGCCAGCAGCTTGGAGAAGGGCTCGGGGAGTGAAGCTTTCTTT.

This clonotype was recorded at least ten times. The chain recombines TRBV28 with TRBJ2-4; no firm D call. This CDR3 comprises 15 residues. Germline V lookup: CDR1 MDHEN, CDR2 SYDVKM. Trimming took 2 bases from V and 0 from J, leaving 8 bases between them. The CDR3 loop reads CASSLPVLAKNIQYF. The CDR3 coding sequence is TGTGCCAGCAGTTTACCCGTCCTAGCCAAAAACATTCAGTACTTC.

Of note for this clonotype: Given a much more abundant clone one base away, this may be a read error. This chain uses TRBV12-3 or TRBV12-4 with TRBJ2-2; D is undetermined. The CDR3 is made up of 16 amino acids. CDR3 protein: CASSLSRGTNTRELFF. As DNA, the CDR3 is TGTGCCAGCAGCCTTTCCCGCGGCACGAACACCAGGGAGCTGTTTTTT.

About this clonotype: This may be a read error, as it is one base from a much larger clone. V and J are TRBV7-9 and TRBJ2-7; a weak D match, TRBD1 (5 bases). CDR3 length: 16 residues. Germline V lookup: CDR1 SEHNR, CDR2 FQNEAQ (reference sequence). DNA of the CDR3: TGTGTCAGCAGCTTAGTTCCCGGCGCAGGGCTTCCAAAGCAGTACTTC. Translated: CVSSLVPGAGLPKQYF. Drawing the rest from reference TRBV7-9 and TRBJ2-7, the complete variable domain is DTGVSQNPRHKITKRGQNVTFRCDPISEHNRLYWYRQTLGQGPEFLTYFQNEAQLEKSRLLSDRFSAERPKGSFSTLEIQRTEQGDSAMYLCVSSLVPGAGLPKQYFGPGTRLTVT.

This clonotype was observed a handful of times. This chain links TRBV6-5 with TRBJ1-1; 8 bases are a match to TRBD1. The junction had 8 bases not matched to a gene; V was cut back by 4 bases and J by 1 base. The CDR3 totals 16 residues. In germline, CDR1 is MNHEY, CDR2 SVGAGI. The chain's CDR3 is CASSLSTGGPNTEAFF. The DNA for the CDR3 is TGTGCCAGCAGTTTATCTACAGGGGGGCCGAACACTGAAGCTTTCTTT.